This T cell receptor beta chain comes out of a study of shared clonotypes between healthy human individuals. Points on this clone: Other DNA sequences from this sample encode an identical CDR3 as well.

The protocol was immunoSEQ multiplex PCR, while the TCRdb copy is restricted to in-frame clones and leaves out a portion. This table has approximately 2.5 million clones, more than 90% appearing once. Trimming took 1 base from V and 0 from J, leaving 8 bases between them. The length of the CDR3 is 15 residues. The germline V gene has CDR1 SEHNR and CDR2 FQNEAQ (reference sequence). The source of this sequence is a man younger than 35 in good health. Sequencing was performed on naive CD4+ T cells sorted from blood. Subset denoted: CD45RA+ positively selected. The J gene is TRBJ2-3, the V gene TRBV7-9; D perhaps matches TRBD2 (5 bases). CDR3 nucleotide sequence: TGTGCCAGCAGCTTAGGTCTAGCAAGCACAGATACGCAGTATTTT. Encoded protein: CASSLGLASTDTQYF. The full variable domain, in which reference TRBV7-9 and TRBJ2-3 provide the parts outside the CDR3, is DTGVSQNPRHKITKRGQNVTFRCDPISEHNRLYWYRQTLGQGPEFLTYFQNEAQLEKSRLLSDRFSAERPKGSFSTLEIQRTEQGDSAMYLCASSLGLASTDTQYFGPGTRLTVL.